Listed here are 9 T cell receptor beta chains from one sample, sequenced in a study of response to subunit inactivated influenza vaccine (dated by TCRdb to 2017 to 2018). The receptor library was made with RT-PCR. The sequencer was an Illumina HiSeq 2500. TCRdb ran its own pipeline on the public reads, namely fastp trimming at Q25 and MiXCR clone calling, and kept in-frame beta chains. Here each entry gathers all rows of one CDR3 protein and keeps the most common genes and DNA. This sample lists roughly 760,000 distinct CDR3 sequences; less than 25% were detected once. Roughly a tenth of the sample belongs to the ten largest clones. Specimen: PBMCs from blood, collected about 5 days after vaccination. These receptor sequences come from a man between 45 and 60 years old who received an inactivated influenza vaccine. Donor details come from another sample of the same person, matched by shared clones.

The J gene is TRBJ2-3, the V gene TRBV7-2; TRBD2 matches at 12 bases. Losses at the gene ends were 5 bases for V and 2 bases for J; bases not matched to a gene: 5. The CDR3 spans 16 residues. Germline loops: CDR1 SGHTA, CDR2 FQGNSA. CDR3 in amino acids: CASSVRLAGVTDTQYF. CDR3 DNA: TGTGCCAGCAGCGTCAGACTAGCGGGGGTCACAGATACGCAGTATTTT. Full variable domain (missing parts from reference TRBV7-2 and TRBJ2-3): GAGVSQSPSNKVTEKGKDVELRCDPISGHTALYWYRQSLGQGLEFLIYFQGNSAPDKSGLPSDRFSAERTGGSVSTLTIQRTQQEDSAVYLCASSVRLAGVTDTQYFGPGTRLTVL.

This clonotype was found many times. In DNA, the CDR3 is TGCACCGTAGGTAGCACAGATACGCAGTATTTT. Its protein is CTVGSTDTQYF. This chain connects TRBV29-1 to TRBJ2-3; D gene unclear. The CDR3 length is 11 residues. CDR1 is SQVTM and CDR2 is ANQGSEA in the germline V gene.

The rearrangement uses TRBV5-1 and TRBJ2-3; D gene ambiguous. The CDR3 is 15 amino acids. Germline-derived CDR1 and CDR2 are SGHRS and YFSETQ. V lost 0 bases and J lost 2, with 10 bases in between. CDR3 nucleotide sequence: TGCGCCAGCAGCTTGGGCAGGAGAAACACAGATACGCAGTATTTT. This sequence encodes CASSLGRRNTDTQYF.

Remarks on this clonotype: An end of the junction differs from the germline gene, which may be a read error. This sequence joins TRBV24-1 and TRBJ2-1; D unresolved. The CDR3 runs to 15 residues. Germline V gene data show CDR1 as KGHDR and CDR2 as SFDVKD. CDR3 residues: CASSDLETGGNEQFF. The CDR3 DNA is TGTGCCAGCAGTGATTTGGAAACGGGCGGCAATGAGCAGTTCTTC.

The DNA of the CDR3 is TGCAGTGCTGGCGTGGCATTCGGGGATAATTCACCCCTCCACTTT. Translating gives CSAGVAFGDNSPLHF. This chain connects TRBV20-1 to TRBJ1-6, with unresolved D. The germline V gene has CDR1 DFQATT and CDR2 SNEGSKA (reference sequence). The V end lost 5 bases, the J end lost 5 bases, and 16 bases lay between the germline ends. CDR3 length: 15 residues.

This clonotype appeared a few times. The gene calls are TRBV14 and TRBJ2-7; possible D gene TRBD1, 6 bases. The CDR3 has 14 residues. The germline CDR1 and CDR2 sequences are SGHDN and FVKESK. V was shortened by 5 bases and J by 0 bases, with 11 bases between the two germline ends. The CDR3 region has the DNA TGTGCCAGCAGCAGACACAGGGACTCCTACGAGCAGTACTTC. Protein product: CASSRHRDSYEQYF.

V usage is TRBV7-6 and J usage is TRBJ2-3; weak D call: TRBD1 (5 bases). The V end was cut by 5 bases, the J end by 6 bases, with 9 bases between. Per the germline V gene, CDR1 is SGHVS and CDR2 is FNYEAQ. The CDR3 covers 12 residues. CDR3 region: CASSQGADTQYF. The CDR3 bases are TGTGCCAGCAGCCAAGGGGCGGATACGCAGTATTTT.

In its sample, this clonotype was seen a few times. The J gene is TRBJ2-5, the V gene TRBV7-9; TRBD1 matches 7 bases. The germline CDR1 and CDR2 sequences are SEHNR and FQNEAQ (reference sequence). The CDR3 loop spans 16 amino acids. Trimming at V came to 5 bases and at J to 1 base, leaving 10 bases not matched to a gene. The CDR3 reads CASSQMGWDSQETQYF. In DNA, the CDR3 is TGTGCCAGCAGCCAAATGGGGTGGGACAGCCAAGAGACCCAGTACTTC.

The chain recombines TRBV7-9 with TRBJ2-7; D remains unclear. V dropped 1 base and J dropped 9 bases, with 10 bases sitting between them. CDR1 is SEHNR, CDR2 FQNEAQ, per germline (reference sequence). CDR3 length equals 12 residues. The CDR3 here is CASSLEEVGQYF. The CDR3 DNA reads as TGTGCCAGCAGCTTAGAAGAGGTCGGGCAGTACTTC.